A single sample gave rise to the 3 T cell receptor beta chains below, sequenced in a study of cytomegalovirus exposure and HLA in healthy donors. Sequenced by immunoSEQ multiplex PCR; TCRdb stores in-frame clones only, minus some. Altogether about 330,000 clones are present, about nine tenths being singletons, with the ten largest covering roughly 1.2%. The sample consisted of PBMCs. These receptors were taken from a woman aged 25 to 45 in good health and CMV-seropositive.

The chain couples TRBV5-1 to TRBJ2-2; TRBD2 matches 13 bases. CDR3 length equals 17 residues. V gave up 5 bases and J gave up 2 bases; unmatched junction bases: 6. Germline-derived CDR1 and CDR2 are SGHRS and YFSETQ. Here the CDR3 reads CASRTGLAGSNTGELFF. The CDR3 DNA reads as TGCGCCAGCAGGACGGGACTAGCGGGAAGTAACACCGGGGAGCTGTTTTTT. Variable domain in full (rest from reference TRBV5-1 and TRBJ2-2): KAGVTQTPRYLIKTRGQQVTLSCSPISGHRSVSWYQQTPGQGLQFLFEYFSETQRNKGNFPGRFSGRQFSNSRSEMNVSTLELGDSALYLCASRTGLAGSNTGELFFGEGSRLTVL.

The chain carries TRBV18 and TRBJ1-1; D unresolved. Per germline, CDR1 KGHSH and CDR2 LQKENI. The length of the CDR3 is 20 residues. With 1 base removed from V and 5 bases from J, the gap between germline ends came to 29 bases. The CDR3 sequence is CASSPLDWSDSLVTRTEAFF. The CDR3 DNA follows: TGTGCCAGCTCACCACTCGACTGGTCCGACTCACTCGTAACAAGGACTGAAGCTTTCTTT.

This clone was seen once. This chain links TRBV5-1 with TRBJ1-6; maybe TRBD1 (6 bases). The V gene lost 4 bases and the J gene lost 10 bases, with 12 bases spanning the gap. CDR1 and CDR2 (germline): SGHRS, YFSETQ. This CDR3 has 13 residues. The CDR3 DNA is TGCGCCAGCAGCGGGAGCAGGGGCTCACCCCTCCACTTT. This encodes CASSGSRGSPLHF.